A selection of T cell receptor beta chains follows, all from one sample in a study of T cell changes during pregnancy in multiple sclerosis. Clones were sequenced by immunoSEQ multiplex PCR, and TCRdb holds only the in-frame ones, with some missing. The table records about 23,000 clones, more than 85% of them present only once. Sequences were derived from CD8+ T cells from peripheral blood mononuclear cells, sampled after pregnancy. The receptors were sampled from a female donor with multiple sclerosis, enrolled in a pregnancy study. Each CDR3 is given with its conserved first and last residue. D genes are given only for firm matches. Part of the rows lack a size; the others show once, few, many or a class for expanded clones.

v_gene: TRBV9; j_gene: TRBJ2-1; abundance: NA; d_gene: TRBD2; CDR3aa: CASRVAGTSNEQFF; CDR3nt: TGTGCCAGTCGAGTAGCGGGAACCTCTAATGAGCAGTTCTTC
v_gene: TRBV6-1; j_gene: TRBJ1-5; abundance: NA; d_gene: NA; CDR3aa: CASSEGTGSNQPQHF; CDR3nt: TGTGCCAGCAGTGAAGGTACAGGGAGCAATCAGCCCCAGCATTTT
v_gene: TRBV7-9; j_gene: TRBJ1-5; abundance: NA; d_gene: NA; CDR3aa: CASSPGIGSNQPQHF; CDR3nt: TGTGCCAGCAGCCCCGGGATAGGTAGCAATCAGCCCCAGCATTTT
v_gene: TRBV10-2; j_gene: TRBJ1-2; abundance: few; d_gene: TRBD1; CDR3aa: CASRETGGDGYTF; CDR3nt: TGCGCCAGCAGAGAGACAGGGGGCGATGGCTACACCTTC
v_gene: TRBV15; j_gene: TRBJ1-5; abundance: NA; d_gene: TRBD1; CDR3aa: CATSRRTGTGGYNQPQHF; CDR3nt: TGTGCCACCAGCAGACGAACCGGGACAGGGGGTTACAATCAGCCCCAGCATTTT
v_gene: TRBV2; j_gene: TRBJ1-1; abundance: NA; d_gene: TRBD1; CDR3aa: CASKWDRGNTEAFF; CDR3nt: TGTGCCAGCAAGTGGGACAGGGGGAACACTGAAGCTTTCTTT
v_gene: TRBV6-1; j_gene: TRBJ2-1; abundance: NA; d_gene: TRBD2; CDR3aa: CASSEGTSGSNEQFF; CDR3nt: TGTGCCAGCAGTGAAGGGACTAGCGGGTCCAATGAGCAGTTCTTC
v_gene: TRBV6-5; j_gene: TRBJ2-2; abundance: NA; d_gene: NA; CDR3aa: CASSYLSGNTGELFF; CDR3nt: TGTGCCAGCAGTTACCTTAGCGGGAACACCGGGGAGCTGTTTTTT
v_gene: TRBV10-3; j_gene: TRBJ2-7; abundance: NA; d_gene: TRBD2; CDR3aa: CAISDDGGRAPDEQYF; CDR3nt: TGTGCCATCAGTGATGACGGCGGGAGGGCCCCTGACGAGCAGTACTTC
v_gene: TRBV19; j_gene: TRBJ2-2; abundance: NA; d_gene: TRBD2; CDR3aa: CASSIDSSGVTGELFF; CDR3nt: TGTGCCAGTAGTATAGATTCTAGCGGAGTCACCGGGGAGCTGTTTTTT
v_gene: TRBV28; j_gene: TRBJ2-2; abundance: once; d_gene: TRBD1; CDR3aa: CASSLSRDRNTGELFF; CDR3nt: TGTGCCAGCAGTTTAAGCCGGGACAGGAACACCGGGGAGCTGTTTTTT
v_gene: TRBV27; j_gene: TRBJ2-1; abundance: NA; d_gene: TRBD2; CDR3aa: CASSWGPFRGGRFENEQFF; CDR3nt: TGTGCCAGCAGTTGGGGCCCCTTTAGGGGCGGGAGATTCGAAAATGAGCAGTTCTTC
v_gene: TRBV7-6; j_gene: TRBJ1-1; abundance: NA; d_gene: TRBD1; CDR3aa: CASSLRQGMNTEAFF; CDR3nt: TGTGCCAGCAGCCTTCGACAGGGGATGAACACTGAAGCTTTCTTT
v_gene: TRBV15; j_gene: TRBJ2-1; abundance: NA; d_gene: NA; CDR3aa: CATSRVTVTSGNEQFF; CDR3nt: TGTGCCACCAGCAGAGTCACAGTCACATCCGGCAATGAGCAGTTCTTC
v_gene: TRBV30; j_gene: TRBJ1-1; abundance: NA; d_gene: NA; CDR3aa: CAWSVLVEAFF; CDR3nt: TGTGCCTGGAGTGTACTCGTTGAAGCTTTCTTT
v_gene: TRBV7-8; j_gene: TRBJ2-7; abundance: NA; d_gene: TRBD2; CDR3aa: CASSSSGRSYEQYF; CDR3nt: TGTGCCAGCAGCTCTAGCGGGAGGTCCTACGAGCAGTACTTC
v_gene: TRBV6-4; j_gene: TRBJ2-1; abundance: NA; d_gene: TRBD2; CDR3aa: CATSFSGEGNEQFF; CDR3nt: TGTGCCACCTCTTTTAGCGGGGAGGGTAATGAGCAGTTCTTC
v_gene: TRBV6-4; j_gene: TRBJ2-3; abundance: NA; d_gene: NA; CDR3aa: CASSTGLGTDTQYF; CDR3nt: TGTGCCAGCAGTACAGGGTTAGGGACAGATACGCAGTATTTT
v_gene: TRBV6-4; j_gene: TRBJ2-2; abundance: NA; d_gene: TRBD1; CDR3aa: CASSDNPGTGPERPPGELFF; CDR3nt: TGTGCCAGCAGTGACAACCCCGGGACAGGGCCAGAAAGGCCACCCGGGGAGCTGTTTTTT
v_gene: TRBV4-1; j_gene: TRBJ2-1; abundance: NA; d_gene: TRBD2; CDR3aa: CASSHTSGGGNEQFF; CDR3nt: TGCGCCAGCAGCCATACTAGCGGGGGGGGGAATGAGCAGTTCTTC
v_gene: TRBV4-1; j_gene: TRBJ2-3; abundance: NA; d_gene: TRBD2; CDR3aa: CASSQDFLNVGLGTDTQYF; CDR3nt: TGCGCCAGCAGCCAAGATTTTCTTAATGTGGGACTAGGCACAGATACGCAGTATTTT
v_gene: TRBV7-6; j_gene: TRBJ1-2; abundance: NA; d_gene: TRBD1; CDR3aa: CASSPEQGTVYGYTF; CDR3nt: TGTGCCAGCAGCCCCGAACAGGGGACGGTCTATGGCTACACCTTC
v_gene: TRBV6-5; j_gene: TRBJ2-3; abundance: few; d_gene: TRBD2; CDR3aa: CASSYVQGGTDTQYF; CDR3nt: TGTGCCAGCAGTTACGTCCAGGGAGGGACAGATACGCAGTATTTT
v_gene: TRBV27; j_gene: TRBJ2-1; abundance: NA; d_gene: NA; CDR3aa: CASSLPGGANNEQFF; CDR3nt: TGTGCCAGCAGTCTCCCGGGGGGCGCAAACAATGAGCAGTTCTTC
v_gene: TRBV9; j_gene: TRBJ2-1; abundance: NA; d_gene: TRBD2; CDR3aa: CASSVTSGTSYNEQFF; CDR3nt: TGTGCCAGCAGCGTAACTAGCGGGACCTCCTACAATGAGCAGTTCTTC
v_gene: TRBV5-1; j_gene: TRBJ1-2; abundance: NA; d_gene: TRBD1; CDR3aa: CASSPGTGANYGYTF; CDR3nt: TGCGCCAGCAGCCCAGGGACAGGGGCTAACTATGGCTACACCTTC
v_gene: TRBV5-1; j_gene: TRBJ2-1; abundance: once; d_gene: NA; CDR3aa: CASSLEASSYNEQFF; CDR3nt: TGCGCCAGCAGCTTGGAGGCTAGCTCCTACAATGAGCAGTTCTTC
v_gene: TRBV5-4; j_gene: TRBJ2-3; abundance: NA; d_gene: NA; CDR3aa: CASSWDSSEQYF; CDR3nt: TGTGCCAGCAGTTGGGACTCTTCGGAGCAGTATTTT
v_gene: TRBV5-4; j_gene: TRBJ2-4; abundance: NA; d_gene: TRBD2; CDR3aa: CASSPGGLVQNIQYF; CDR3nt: TGTGCCAGCAGCCCGGGGGGGTTAGTCCAAAACATTCAGTACTTC
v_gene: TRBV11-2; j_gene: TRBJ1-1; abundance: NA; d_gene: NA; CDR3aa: CASSSYSHRSPEAFF; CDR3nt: TGTGCCAGCAGCTCCTATTCCCACAGGTCCCCTGAAGCTTTCTTT
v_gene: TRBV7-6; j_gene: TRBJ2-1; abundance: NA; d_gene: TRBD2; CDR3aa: CASSRSGSVSYNEQFF; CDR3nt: TGTGCCAGCAGCCGCAGCGGGAGTGTGTCCTACAATGAGCAGTTCTTC
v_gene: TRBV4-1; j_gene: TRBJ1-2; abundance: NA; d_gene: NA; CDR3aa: CASSQGLGDGYTF; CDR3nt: TGCGCCAGCAGCCAAGGGTTGGGAGACGGCTACACCTTC
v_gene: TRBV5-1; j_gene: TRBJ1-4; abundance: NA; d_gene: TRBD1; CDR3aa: CASSQGTGGAPYNEKLFF; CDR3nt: TGCGCCAGCAGCCAAGGGACAGGGGGCGCCCCCTACAATGAAAAACTGTTTTTT
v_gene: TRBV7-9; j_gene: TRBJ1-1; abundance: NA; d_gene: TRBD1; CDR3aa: CASLRLGGSEAFF; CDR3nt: TGTGCCAGCCTCAGGTTAGGGGGCTCTGAAGCTTTCTTT
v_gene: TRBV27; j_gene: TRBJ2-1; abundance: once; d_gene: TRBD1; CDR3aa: CASSFRDSFNEQFF; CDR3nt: TGTGCCAGCAGTTTCCGGGACAGCTTCAATGAGCAGTTCTTC
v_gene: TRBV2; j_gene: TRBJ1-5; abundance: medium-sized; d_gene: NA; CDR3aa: CATAPDAGRNQPQHF; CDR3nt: TGTGCCACCGCCCCGGATGCAGGGCGCAATCAGCCCCAGCATTTT
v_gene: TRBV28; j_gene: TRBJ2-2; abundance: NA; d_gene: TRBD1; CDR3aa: CASLSRDRVNTGELFF; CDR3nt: TGTGCCAGCCTCAGCCGGGACAGGGTTAACACCGGGGAGCTGTTTTTT
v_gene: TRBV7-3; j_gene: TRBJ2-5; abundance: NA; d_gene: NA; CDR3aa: CASSLMGGQETQYF; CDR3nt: TGTGCCAGCAGCTTAATGGGGGGTCAAGAGACCCAGTACTTC
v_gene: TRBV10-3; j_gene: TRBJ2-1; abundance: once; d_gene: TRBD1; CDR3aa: CAIRQGDNEQFF; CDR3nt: TGTGCCATTAGACAGGGGGACAATGAGCAGTTCTTC
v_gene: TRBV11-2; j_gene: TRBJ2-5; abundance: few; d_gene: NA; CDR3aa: CASSSGIETQYF; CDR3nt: TGTGCCAGCAGCTCAGGGATAGAGACCCAGTACTTC
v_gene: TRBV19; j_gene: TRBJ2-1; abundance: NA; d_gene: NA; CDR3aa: CASSISSEGFNEQFF; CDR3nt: TGTGCCAGTAGTATCTCCTCGGAGGGGTTCAATGAGCAGTTCTTC
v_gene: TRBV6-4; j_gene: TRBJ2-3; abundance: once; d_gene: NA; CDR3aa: CASSDSEGLDTQYF; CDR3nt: TGTGCCAGCAGTGACTCGGAGGGCCTGGATACGCAGTATTTT
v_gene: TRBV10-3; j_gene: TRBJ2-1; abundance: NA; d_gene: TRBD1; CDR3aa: CAISGGQGDNEQFF; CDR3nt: TGTGCCATCAGTGGGGGACAGGGTGACAATGAGCAGTTCTTC
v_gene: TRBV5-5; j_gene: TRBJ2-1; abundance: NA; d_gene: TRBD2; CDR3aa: CASSMGLAVYNEQFF; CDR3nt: TGTGCCAGCAGCATGGGACTAGCGGTTTACAATGAGCAGTTCTTC
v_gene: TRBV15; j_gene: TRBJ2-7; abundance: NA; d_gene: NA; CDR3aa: CATSRSPGANYEQYF; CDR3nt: TGTGCCACCAGCAGATCACCTGGGGCGAACTACGAGCAGTACTTC
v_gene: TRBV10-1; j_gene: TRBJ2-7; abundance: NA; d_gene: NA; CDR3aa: CASSASDSRNEQYF; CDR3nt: TGCGCCAGCAGTGCTTCGGACAGTCGTAACGAGCAGTACTTC
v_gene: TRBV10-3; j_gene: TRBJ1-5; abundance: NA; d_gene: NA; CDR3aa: CASQGISNQPQHF; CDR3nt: TGTGCCAGCCAGGGGATTAGCAATCAGCCCCAGCATTTT
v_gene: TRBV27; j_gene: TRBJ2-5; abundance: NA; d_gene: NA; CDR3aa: CASRGLAFPQETQYF; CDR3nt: TGTGCCAGCAGGGGACTCGCATTCCCCCAAGAGACCCAGTACTTC
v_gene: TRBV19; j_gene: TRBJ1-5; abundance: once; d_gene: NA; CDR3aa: CASSRDGGLGPQHF; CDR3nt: TGTGCCAGTAGCCGCGACGGAGGCCTGGGGCCCCAGCATTTT
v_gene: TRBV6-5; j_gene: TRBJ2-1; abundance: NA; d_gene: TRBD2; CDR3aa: CASSRLAGPYNEQFF; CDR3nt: TGTGCCAGCAGCCGACTAGCGGGACCCTACAATGAGCAGTTCTTC
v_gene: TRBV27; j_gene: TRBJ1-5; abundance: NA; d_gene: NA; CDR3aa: CASRSGVGNQPQHF; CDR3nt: TGTGCCAGCAGGTCAGGGGTTGGCAATCAGCCCCAGCATTTT
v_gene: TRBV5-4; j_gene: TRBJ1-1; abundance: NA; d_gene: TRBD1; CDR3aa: CASSLGDRINTEAFF; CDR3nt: TGTGCCAGCAGCTTGGGGGACAGGATTAACACTGAAGCTTTCTTT